The T cell receptor beta chain under discussion was sequenced for a study of blood T cells in healthy people across ages. Regarding this clonotype: Its antigen remains unknown.

Every donor gave roughly 9.2 milliliters of peripheral blood. Study results and caveats: Among T cells, TCR beta diversity per million cells dropped roughly linearly as age rose.

Alongside a J-beta primer mix, a sample-barcoded 5' primer served in a second PCR lasting roughly 6 to 11 cycles. TCRdb independently ran MiXCR on the 5' RACE reads; one entry per CDR3 protein. The sample yields some 1.6 million distinct CDR3 sequences, almost 35% seen once. After removal of 5 bases from V and 7 bases from J, the junction contained 13 bases not matched to a gene. CDR1 and CDR2 from the germline V gene are SGHTA and FQGNSA. There are 16 residues in the CDR3. The V and J genes are TRBV7-2 and TRBJ2-5, with TRBD2 matching over 10 bases. This sequence was found in a woman between 25 and 40 years old in good health. The sample consisted of blood. Written as DNA, the CDR3 is TGTGCCAGCAGCCCATCCGCTCTAGCGGGGGAGAGGACCCAGTACTTC. Translated: CASSPSALAGERTQYF.